This T cell receptor (beta chain) was identified during a study of CD8 T cells in ankylosing spondylitis. 5'-RACE, quantitative and with molecular barcodes, yielded the TCR beta libraries. From the 5' RACE reads, TCRdb called clonotypes with MiXCR, one entry per CDR3 protein. Counted here are 220,000 or so distinct CDR3 sequences, around 16% occurring once; the ten biggest clones make up roughly 46%. General study findings and limits: Peripheral blood held disease-linked clones only at relatively low frequency, and these were CD8+. Matched ankylosing spondylitis synovial fluid reportedly contained a significantly enriched population of disease-linked clones. Seven to nine highly homologous variants made up a TCR beta motif, and this motif appeared characteristic of ankylosing spondylitis blood. A number of the motif variants had already been described in reactive arthritis synovial fluid and blood.

The germline gives CDR1 SGHRS, CDR2 YFSETQ. Trimming removed 5 bases from V and 0 bases from J, with 11 bases in between. The CDR3 covers 14 residues. In this sample, this clonotype turned up a few times. Its antigen is still unknown. The receptor was derived from a male donor with ankylosing spondylitis. V gene TRBV5-1 combines with J gene TRBJ1-1, with unresolved D. The source material was blood, either unsorted or a sorted T cell fraction (not recorded which). The chain's CDR3 is CASSLGVLNTEAFF. Written as DNA, the CDR3 is TGCGCCAGCAGTCTCGGAGTCTTGAACACTGAAGCTTTCTTT.